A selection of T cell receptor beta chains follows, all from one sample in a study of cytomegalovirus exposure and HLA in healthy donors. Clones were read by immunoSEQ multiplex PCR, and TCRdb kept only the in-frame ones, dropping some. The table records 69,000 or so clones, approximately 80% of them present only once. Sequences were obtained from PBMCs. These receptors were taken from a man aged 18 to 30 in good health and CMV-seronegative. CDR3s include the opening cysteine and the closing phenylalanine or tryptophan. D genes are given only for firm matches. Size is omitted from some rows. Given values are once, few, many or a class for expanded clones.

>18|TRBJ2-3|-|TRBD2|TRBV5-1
TGCGCCAGCAGCCCGCGGGCAGCGGGGGGTCTTACCACAGATACGCAGTATTTT
CASSPRAAGGLTTDTQYF
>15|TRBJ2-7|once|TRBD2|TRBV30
TGTGCCTGGAGTGCTAGCGGGGGCCCCACCTACGAGCAGTACTTC
CAWSASGGPTYEQYF
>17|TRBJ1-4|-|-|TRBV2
TGTGCCAGCGCCCGGTCAGGGGCCCTCGCAACTAATGAAAAACTGTTTTTT
CASARSGALATNEKLFF
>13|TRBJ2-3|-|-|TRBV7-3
TGTGCCAGCAGCTTAATGGCTGCAGATACGCAGTATTTT
CASSLMAADTQYF
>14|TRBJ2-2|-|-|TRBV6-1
TGTGCCAGCATTCTGGACAGGAACACCGGGGAGCTGTTTTTT
CASILDRNTGELFF
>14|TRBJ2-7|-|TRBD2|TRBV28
TGTGCCAGCAGTTTCGTAGGCGGGAGAAACGAGCAGTACTTC
CASSFVGGRNEQYF
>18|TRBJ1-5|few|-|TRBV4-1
TGCGCCAGCAGCCAAGGGGGGGTCAGAAGAGAGAGCAATCAGCCCCAGCATTTT
CASSQGGVRRESNQPQHF
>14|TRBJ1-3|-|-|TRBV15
TGTGCCACCAGCCCTAGAGATTTGGGAAACACCATATATTTT
CATSPRDLGNTIYF
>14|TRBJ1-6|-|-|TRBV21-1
TGTGCCAGCAGCAATCAGAGGGATAATTCACCCCTCCACTTT
CASSNQRDNSPLHF
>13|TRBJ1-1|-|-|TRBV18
TGTGCCAGCTCCCAGGGACAGAACACTGAAGCTTTCTTT
CASSQGQNTEAFF
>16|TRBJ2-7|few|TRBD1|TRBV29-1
TGCAGCGTTGAGGCGCAGGGACAGGGGAGGATGGACGAGCAGTACTTC
CSVEAQGQGRMDEQYF
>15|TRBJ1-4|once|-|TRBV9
TGTGCCAGCAGCGTAGGAGGTGCAACTAATGAAAAACTGTTTTTT
CASSVGGATNEKLFF
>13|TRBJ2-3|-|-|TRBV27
TGTGCCACCAGGCGGGGTAGCACAGATACGCAGTATTTT
CATRRGSTDTQYF
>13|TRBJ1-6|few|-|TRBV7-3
TGTGCCAGCAGCTCGCATCTGACAGGCCGGCCCCACTTT
CASSSHLTGRPHF
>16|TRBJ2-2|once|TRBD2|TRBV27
TGTGCCAGCAGCCCCCGGGGTGGGGGGGTTACCGGGGAGCTGTTTTTT
CASSPRGGGVTGELFF
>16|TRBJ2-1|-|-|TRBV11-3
TGTGCCAGCAGCGCCACGGACAGACTGGAGTACAATGAGCAGTTCTTC
CASSATDRLEYNEQFF
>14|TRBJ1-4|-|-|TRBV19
TGTGCCAGTAAAACGACAGAAACTAATGAAAAACTGTTTTTT
CASKTTETNEKLFF
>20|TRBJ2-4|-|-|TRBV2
TGTGCCAGCACCCCATCTGGAAGGGAAAGACAGAGCCTAGCCAAAAACATTCAGTACTTC
CASTPSGRERQSLAKNIQYF
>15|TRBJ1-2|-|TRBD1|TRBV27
TGTGCCAGCAGTTCGGGACAGTTGGAAGCTTATGGCTACACCTTC
CASSSGQLEAYGYTF
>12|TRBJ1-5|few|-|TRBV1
TGCACCCATGGGCAAGTAGAGCAGCCCCAGCATTTT
CTHGQVEQPQHF
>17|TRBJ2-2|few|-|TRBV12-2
TGTGCAAGTCGCCTAATCTTCGAGGCACCAAACACCGGGGAGCTGTTTTTT
CASRLIFEAPNTGELFF
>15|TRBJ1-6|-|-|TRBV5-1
TGCGCCAGCAGCCAACACACGGGGGGTTCTTCACCCCTCCACTTT
CASSQHTGGSSPLHF